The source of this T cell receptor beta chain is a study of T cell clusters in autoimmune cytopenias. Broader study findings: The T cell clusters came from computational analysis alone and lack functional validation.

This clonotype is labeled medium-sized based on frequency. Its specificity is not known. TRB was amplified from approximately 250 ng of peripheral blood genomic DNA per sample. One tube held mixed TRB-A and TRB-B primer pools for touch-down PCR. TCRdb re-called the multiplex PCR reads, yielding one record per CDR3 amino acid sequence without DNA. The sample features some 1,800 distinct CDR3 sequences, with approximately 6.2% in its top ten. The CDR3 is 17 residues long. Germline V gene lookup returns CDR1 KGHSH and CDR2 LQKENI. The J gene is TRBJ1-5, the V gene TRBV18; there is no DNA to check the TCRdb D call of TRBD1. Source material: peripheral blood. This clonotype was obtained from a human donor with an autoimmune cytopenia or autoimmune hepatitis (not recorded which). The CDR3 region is CASSPLGDSGGNQPQHF.